Listed below are T cell receptor beta chains from one sample, sequenced in a study of T cells in Graves' hyperthyroidism and ophthalmopathy. Each CDR3 protein is one row after TCRdb ran MiXCR on the multiplex PCR reads. The table shows a few hundred thousand distinct CDR3 sequences, with roughly 15% occurring only once. Sequences were obtained from blood. The receptor source for this set is a woman aged 50 to 60 with Graves' hyperthyroidism that later progressed to Graves' ophthalmopathy. Each CDR3 is given without its conserved first and last residue.

v_gene: TRBV7-9
j_gene: TRBJ2-7
CDR3aa: ASAYRGPYEQY

v_gene: TRBV20-1
j_gene: TRBJ2-7
CDR3aa: SAELAGEYEQY

v_gene: TRBV28
j_gene: TRBJ2-1
CDR3aa: ASSFSMSGVH

v_gene: TRBV6-1
j_gene: TRBJ1-1
CDR3aa: ASSEPGRGNTEAF

v_gene: TRBV2
j_gene: TRBJ1-4
CDR3aa: VSKETRGDEKLF

v_gene: TRBV5-1
j_gene: TRBJ2-1
CDR3aa: ASSLDSYNEQF

v_gene: TRBV7-9
j_gene: TRBJ2-1
CDR3aa: ASSSEGQFYNEQF

v_gene: TRBV4-2
j_gene: TRBJ2-6
CDR3aa: ASSQEVRTSSGANVLT

v_gene: TRBV7-6
j_gene: TRBJ2-7
CDR3aa: ASSLAAGESLHEQY

v_gene: TRBV20-1
j_gene: TRBJ2-1
CDR3aa: SARDHGGGRMNEQF

v_gene: TRBV11-3
j_gene: TRBJ2-7
CDR3aa: ASSHGQDYEQY

v_gene: TRBV14
j_gene: TRBJ2-1
CDR3aa: ASSQALAGGGEQF

v_gene: TRBV5-6
j_gene: TRBJ1-3
CDR3aa: ASSLLGVSGNTIY

v_gene: TRBV7-9
j_gene: TRBJ2-1
CDR3aa: ASSNREAPYNEQF

v_gene: TRBV29-1
j_gene: TRBJ1-3
CDR3aa: SVGETGNTIY

v_gene: TRBV6-2/TRBV6-3
j_gene: TRBJ1-5
CDR3aa: ASSHDRDNYSNQPQH

v_gene: TRBV2
j_gene: TRBJ2-7
CDR3aa: ASSESGTGGGEQY

v_gene: TRBV20-1
j_gene: TRBJ2-5
CDR3aa: SAPYGQIETQY

v_gene: TRBV14
j_gene: TRBJ2-1
CDR3aa: ASSQDPPGQLTYNEQF

v_gene: TRBV5-6
j_gene: TRBJ1-1
CDR3aa: ASSWRGWDRGNTEAF

v_gene: TRBV6-1
j_gene: TRBJ2-3
CDR3aa: ASSKRLQSTDTQY

v_gene: TRBV20-1
j_gene: TRBJ2-3
CDR3aa: SGSGQVISTDTQY

v_gene: TRBV7-6
j_gene: TRBJ2-7
CDR3aa: ASSLSRASGSEQY

v_gene: TRBV11-3
j_gene: TRBJ1-2
CDR3aa: ASSLDRFYGYT

v_gene: TRBV11-2
j_gene: TRBJ2-4
CDR3aa: ASSPGTGPFGKNIQY

v_gene: TRBV29-1
j_gene: TRBJ1-4
CDR3aa: SGTGAFNEKLF

v_gene: TRBV11-3
j_gene: TRBJ1-1
CDR3aa: ASSSSPTEGTEAF

v_gene: TRBV18
j_gene: TRBJ2-6
CDR3aa: ASSQFTGTGANVLT

v_gene: TRBV6-1
j_gene: TRBJ1-1
CDR3aa: ASSRDRGTNPEAF

v_gene: TRBV28
j_gene: TRBJ2-5
CDR3aa: ASSSTGERGQETQY

v_gene: TRBV27
j_gene: TRBJ1-4
CDR3aa: ASSLVGANEKLF

v_gene: TRBV27
j_gene: TRBJ1-2
CDR3aa: ASSSPTFYGYT

v_gene: TRBV6-1
j_gene: TRBJ2-3
CDR3aa: ASSEVGPQPTDTQY

v_gene: TRBV5-1
j_gene: TRBJ2-1
CDR3aa: ASTQGSSGSDNEQF

v_gene: TRBV3-1
j_gene: TRBJ1-3
CDR3aa: ASSLIRSTIY

v_gene: TRBV28
j_gene: TRBJ1-1
CDR3aa: ASRRGGTAF

v_gene: TRBV25-1
j_gene: TRBJ1-3
CDR3aa: ASSPRTVLSGNTIY

v_gene: TRBV20-1
j_gene: TRBJ2-3
CDR3aa: SASPGRVGDTQY

v_gene: TRBV11-1
j_gene: TRBJ1-6
CDR3aa: ASRDSLDGGLYNSPLH

v_gene: TRBV7-6
j_gene: TRBJ2-2
CDR3aa: ASSFSSGTPKNTGELF

v_gene: TRBV12-5
j_gene: TRBJ1-5
CDR3aa: ASGLIDRVGSNQPQH